Below, 8 T cell receptor beta chains from the same sample are listed, as sequenced in a study of blood T cell repertoires in COVID-19. Generated by immunoSEQ multiplex PCR, the TCRdb table keeps only in-frame clones and is missing some. The data contain under 300,000 clones, approximately 90% of them singletons. Sequencing used PBMCs or T cells enriched from blood (not recorded which). Source of these receptors: a woman aged 55 to 70 in a cohort exposed to, infected with or recovered from COVID-19 (not recorded which).

The count of this clone is one. The chain recombines TRBV6-1 with TRBJ2-7, with D perhaps matching TRBD2 (5 bases). V was clipped by 1 base and J by 3 bases, with 10 bases between them. Germline V gives CDR1 MNHNS, CDR2 SASEGT. This CDR3 region has 14 residues. The CDR3 DNA sequence: TGTGCCAGCAGTGAAGGGACTCTAGGCTACGAGCAGTACTTC. Protein product: CASSEGTLGYEQYF.

V is TRBV7-3 and J is TRBJ2-1, with TRBD2 matching over 8 bases. This CDR3 region has 14 residues. Trimming at V came to 5 bases and at J to 8 bases, leaving 8 bases not matched to a gene. Germline V gene sequence: CDR1 SGHTA, CDR2 FQGTGA. The CDR3 protein is CASSESGSLDEQFF. CDR3 nucleotides: TGTGCCAGCAGCGAGAGCGGGAGTCTGGATGAGCAGTTCTTC.

The chain uses TRBV2 and TRBJ1-2, with D tentatively TRBD1 (6 bases). The germline V gene has CDR1 SNHLY and CDR2 FYNNEI. Trimming left V 3 bases short and J 3 bases short, with 14 bases between. The CDR3 extends over 15 amino acids. CDR3 loop: CASSEGAGWDYGYTF. The CDR3 bases are TGTGCCAGCAGTGAGGGGGCAGGGTGGGACTATGGCTACACCTTC.

J is TRBJ1-1 and V is TRBV7-8, with D unresolved. This CDR3 is 16 amino acids long. CDR1 and CDR2 from the germline V gene are SGHVS and FQNEAQ. V was cut by 1 base and J by 3 bases, with 15 bases left in between. Here the CDR3 reads CASSLEGSGVHTEAFF. The CDR3 DNA sequence: TGTGCCAGCAGCTTAGAAGGTTCCGGGGTACACACTGAAGCTTTCTTT.

The chain recombines TRBV28 with TRBJ2-7; TRBD2 matches at 10 bases. After removal of 5 bases from V and 7 bases from J, the junction contained 17 bases not matched to a gene. The CDR3 covers 17 residues. Germline CDR1 reads MDHEN; CDR2 reads SYDVKM. The CDR3 bases are TGTGCCAGCAGTCACGCTCTAGCGGGAGTTAAAAATAGGGAGCAGTACTTC. It yields the protein CASSHALAGVKNREQYF.

The V and J genes are TRBV18 and TRBJ1-6, with D possibly being TRBD1 (5 bases). This CDR3 is 13 amino acids long. V was clipped by 2 bases and J by 8 bases, with 7 bases between them. Germline CDR1 KGHSH, CDR2 LQKENI. The CDR3 nucleotides read TGTGCCAGCTCACCAGGACAAGATTCACCCCTCCACTTT. It specifies CASSPGQDSPLHF.

The DNA for the CDR3 is TGTGCCAGCAGTCCTAGCGGGAGGGCTATATATGAGCAGTTCTTC. It specifies CASSPSGRAIYEQFF. The V and J genes are TRBV28 and TRBJ2-1, with 12 bases lining up with TRBD2. The V gene's germline CDR1 is MDHEN and CDR2 SYDVKM. The J segment lost 8 bases and the V segment lost 5 bases, leaving 7 bases of the junction unmatched. CDR3 length equals 15 residues.

V is TRBV9 and J is TRBJ2-1; TRBD2 matches at 10 bases. V lost 0 bases, J lost 5 bases, and 11 bases stayed unmatched. The CDR3 sequence is 18 residues long. The V gene's germline CDR1 is SGDLS and CDR2 YYNGEE. CDR3 sequence reads: CASSVVAGGPTIDNEQFF. The CDR3, as DNA: TGTGCCAGCAGCGTAGTAGCGGGAGGCCCGACGATAGACAATGAGCAGTTCTTC.